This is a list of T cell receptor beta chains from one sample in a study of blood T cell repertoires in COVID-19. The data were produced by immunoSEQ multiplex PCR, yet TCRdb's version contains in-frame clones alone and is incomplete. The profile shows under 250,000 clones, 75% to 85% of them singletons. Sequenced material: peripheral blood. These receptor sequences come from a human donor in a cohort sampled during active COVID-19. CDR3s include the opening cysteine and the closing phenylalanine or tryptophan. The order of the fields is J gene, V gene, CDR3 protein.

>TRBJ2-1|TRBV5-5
CASSLQLGRGYALMNEQFF
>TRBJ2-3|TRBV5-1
CASSFKRDSQTDTQYF
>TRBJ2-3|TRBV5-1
CASGFSTWSTDTQYF
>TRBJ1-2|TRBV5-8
CASSLGGTGSDGYTF
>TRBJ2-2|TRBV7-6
CASSGRGSGTTGELFF
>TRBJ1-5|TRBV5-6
CASSRQGGNQPQHF
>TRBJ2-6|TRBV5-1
CASSLAPPGGANVLTF
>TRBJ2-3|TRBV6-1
CASSETGGRGQYF
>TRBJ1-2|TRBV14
CASSQSGQVAWDYGYTF
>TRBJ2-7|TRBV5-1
CASSRRQGQPSYEQYF
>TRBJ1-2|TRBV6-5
CASSFTTGTNYGYTF
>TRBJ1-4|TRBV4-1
CASSQVRTGYEKLFF
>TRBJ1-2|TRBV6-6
CASTLGTGNYGYTF
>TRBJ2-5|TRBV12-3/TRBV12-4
CASSWTDWETQYF
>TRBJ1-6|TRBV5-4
CASSIDSFKSPLHF
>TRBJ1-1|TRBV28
CASSRGGVGTEAFF
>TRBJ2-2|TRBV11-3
CASSLGRGQGSNTGELFF
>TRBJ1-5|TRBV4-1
CASSQTFSDREKHF
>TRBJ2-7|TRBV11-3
CASSGAGAVSYEQYF
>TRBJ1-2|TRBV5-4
CASSEGSGGYGYTF
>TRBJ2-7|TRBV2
CASSGTGNYEQYF
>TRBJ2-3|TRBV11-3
CASSRKLAAETDTQYF
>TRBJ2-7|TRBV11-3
CASSPHRVGEQYF
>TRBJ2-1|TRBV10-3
CAISETASGGHNEQFF
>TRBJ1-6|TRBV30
CAWSGGLYNSPLHF
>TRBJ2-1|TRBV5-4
CASSLELAGGSHNEQFF
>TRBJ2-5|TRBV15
CATSRVRKAKSAETQYF
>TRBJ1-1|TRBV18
CASSPRTGGPMNTEAFF
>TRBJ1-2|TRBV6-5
CASSYSQGASYGYTF
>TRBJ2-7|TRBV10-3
CAISDPNREVYEQYF
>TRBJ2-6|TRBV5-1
CASSLAGILFGAGANVLTF
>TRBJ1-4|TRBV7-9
CASSQFATNEKLFF
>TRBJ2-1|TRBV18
CASSPGQNNNEQFF
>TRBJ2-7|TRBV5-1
CASSLVSQGTYEQYF
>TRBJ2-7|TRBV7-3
CASSFRDRPYEQYF
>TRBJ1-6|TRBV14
CASSLSRGRNSPLHF
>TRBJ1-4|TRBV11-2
CASSLGTGEKLFF
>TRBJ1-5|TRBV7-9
CASSQVSANQPQHF
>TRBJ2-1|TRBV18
CASSPPQGAGGPREQFF
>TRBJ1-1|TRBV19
CASSTGQNAEAFF
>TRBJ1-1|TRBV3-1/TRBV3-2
CASSQQGSRAEAFF
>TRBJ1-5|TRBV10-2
CATGAGLGQPQHF
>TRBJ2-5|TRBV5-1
CASSLGQIQETQYF
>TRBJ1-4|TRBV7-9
CASSFSGTVNEKLFF
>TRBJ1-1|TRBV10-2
CASEQGRETEAFF
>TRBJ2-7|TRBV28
CASSLLGVRWGSGRVWGHEQYF
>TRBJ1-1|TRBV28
CASSLEGLPEAFF
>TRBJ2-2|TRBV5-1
CASSLGRYDGELFF
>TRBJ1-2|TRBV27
CASSSAQGAHGYTF
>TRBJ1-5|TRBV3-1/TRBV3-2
CASSQGTGSNQPQHF
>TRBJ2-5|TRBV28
CASSLTYWVAGGPIGGETQYF
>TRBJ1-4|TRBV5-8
CASSLSAANEKLFF
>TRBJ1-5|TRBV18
CASSPDGGENNQPQHF
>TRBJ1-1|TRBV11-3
CASSSGQGSQTEAFF
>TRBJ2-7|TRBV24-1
CATSDDASGSSYEQYF